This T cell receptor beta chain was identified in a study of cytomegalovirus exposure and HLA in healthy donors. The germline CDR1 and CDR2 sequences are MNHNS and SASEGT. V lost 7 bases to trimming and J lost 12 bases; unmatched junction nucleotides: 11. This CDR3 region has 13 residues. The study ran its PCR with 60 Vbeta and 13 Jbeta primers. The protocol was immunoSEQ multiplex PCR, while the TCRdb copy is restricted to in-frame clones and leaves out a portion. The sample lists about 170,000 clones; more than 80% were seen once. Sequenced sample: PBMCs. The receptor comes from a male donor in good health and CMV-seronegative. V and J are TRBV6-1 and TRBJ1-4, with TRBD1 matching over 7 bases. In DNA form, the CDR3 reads TGTGCCAGCACCCCGGTGCCAGGGGGGCAACTGTTTTTT. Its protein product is CASTPVPGGQLFF.